This record covers a single T cell receptor (beta chain). Its specificity is not known. The junction does not match germline at one end; this may be a read error. This sample was taken from a study of T cell responses to AZD1222 COVID-19 vaccine. Notes on the study in general: The study found vaccine-associated CD4 TCRs spanning spike, dominant at 160-218 and 743-854. The study reported that nearly half of spike-specific TCRs target unmutated variant regions. Recipients of two AZD1222 doses showed rising Spike-specific TCR breadth and depth.

This CDR3 is 13 amino acids long. Sequencing was performed with immunoSEQ multiplex PCR; in TCRdb, only in-frame clones are kept and a portion is missing. The sample carries about 270,000 clones, roughly 93% recorded once. The TCR originated in an adult who received the AZD1222 COVID-19 vaccine. The V call is TRBV12-3 or TRBV12-4, the J call TRBJ1-4; TRBD1 aligns across 7 bases. The source material was peripheral blood, sampled 28 days after the second AZD1222 dose. This CDR3 is CASSSPGDRKLFF. The CDR3 coding sequence is TGTGCCAGCAGTTCCCCGGGGGACAGAAAATTGTTTTTT.